The 2 T cell receptor beta chains below all came from one sample that was sequenced in a study of shared clonotypes between healthy human individuals. TCRdb keeps only in-frame clones here, not all; method: immunoSEQ multiplex PCR. Of 2 million to 2.5 million clones listed, approximately 94% were seen once; the top ten hold around 0.13%. The sample comprised naive CD4+ T cells sorted from blood. Subset denoted: CD45RA+ positively selected. These receptor sequences come from a man aged 18 to 30 in good health.

This rearrangement joins TRBV4-1 to TRBJ2-2, with D perhaps being TRBD1 or TRBD2 (5 bases each). Germline V gives CDR1 MGHRA, CDR2 YSYEKL. The CDR3 is 12 residues long. V lost 5 bases and J lost 8, with 9 bases in between. This CDR3 is CASSRDEGELFF. The CDR3 bases are TGCGCCAGCAGCAGGGACGAAGGGGAGCTGTTTTTT.

CDR3 protein: CASRHRDRGKYEQYF. In DNA form, the CDR3 reads TGTGCCAGCAGACACCGGGACAGGGGAAAGTACGAGCAGTACTTC. The gene calls are TRBV28 and TRBJ2-7; 10 bases fit TRBD1. The CDR3 contains 15 residues. V lost 6 bases to trimming and J lost 4 bases; unmatched junction nucleotides: 9. Germline assignment: CDR1 MDHEN and CDR2 SYDVKM.